The clone carrying this T cell receptor beta chain appeared a few times. Its antigen is not known. Donors were systemically healthy Caucasian individuals from Russia aged 6 to 90 years. Per-sample yields of isolated PBMCs were at least 6 million. There are 15 residues in the CDR3. V gave up 6 bases and J gave up 7 bases; unmatched junction bases: 9. CDR1 is SEHNR, CDR2 FQNEAQ, per germline (reference sequence). This sample is part of a study of blood T cells in healthy people across ages. Regarding the study as a whole: Aged donors had fewer naive CD4+ cells and lower diversity than long-lived donors.

PCR was performed a second time for about 7 to 11 cycles using a sample-barcoded 5' primer and a J-beta primer mix. A 12-random-nucleotide template-switch adaptor tagged each cDNA molecule. Each CDR3 protein is one row after TCRdb ran MiXCR on the 5' RACE reads. The sample carries just under 750,000 distinct CDR3 sequences, approximately 22% recorded once. The sample consisted of blood. This receptor was identified in a man between 70 and 80 years old in good health. This rearrangement joins TRBV7-9 to TRBJ2-1, with 10 positions matching TRBD2. CDR3 sequence reads: CASRLSGGAQNEQFF. The DNA for the CDR3 is TGTGCCAGCAGACTGAGCGGGGGGGCTCAAAATGAGCAGTTCTTC. Supplemented by reference TRBV7-9 and TRBJ2-1, the full variable domain reads DTGVSQNPRHKITKRGQNVTFRCDPISEHNRLYWYRQTLGQGPEFLTYFQNEAQLEKSRLLSDRFSAERPKGSFSTLEIQRTEQGDSAMYLCASRLSGGAQNEQFFGPGTRLTVL.